This entry features one T cell receptor (beta chain) sequence. The sample comes from a study of human T cells and chemical hapten exposure. V was shortened by 3 bases and J by 2 bases, with 10 bases between the two germline ends. Germline CDR1 is SGDLS and CDR2 is YYNGEE. CDR3 size: 14 residues. From the RACE reads, TCRdb called clonotypes with MiXCR, one entry per CDR3 protein. The table has under 400,000 distinct CDR3 sequences, more than 4.5% seen once. The sample's time point: pre-sensitization, week 0. Indicated treatment: therapeutic diphenylcyclopropenone sensitization with weekly scalp DPC. V usage is TRBV9 and J usage is TRBJ2-3; D unclear. This specimen was whole blood, taken in connection with sensitization to the hapten diphenylcyclopropenone (DPC). This receptor was identified in a woman between 50 and 59 years old with alopecia areata. Some clones in this sample may be carry-over from other donors' samples. The CDR3 DNA reads TGTGCCAGCAGCGAACCTCTAGACACAGATACGCAGTATTTT. This gives the protein CASSEPLDTDTQYF.